This T cell receptor beta chain came from a study of blood T cell repertoires in COVID-19. Study-level information: The samples span acute and convalescent COVID-19 from the United States, Italy and Spain.

Germline V lookup: CDR1 LNHDA, CDR2 SQIVND (reference sequence). Trimming stripped 4 bases from V and 9 bases from J, with 13 bases between. CDR3 length: 13 amino acids. Using immunoSEQ multiplex PCR, the repertoire was profiled, and TCRdb retains in-frame clones only, with some absent. Of just over 300,000 clones listed, approximately 91% are singletons. Recruitment covered roughly 24 US areas and drew participants whose ages spanned roughly 18 to 89 years. Before being deemed recovered, Cohort 3 donors had two negative PCRs, clearance, or symptom resolution. Material for sequencing was PBMCs or T cells enriched from blood (not recorded which). The gene calls are TRBV19 and TRBJ2-1, with D perhaps TRBD2 (5 bases). This TCR derives from a woman in her 40s who had recovered from COVID-19. The CDR3: CASSKAGVGEQFF. DNA for the CDR3: TGTGCCAGTAGTAAGGCGGGCGTGGGTGAGCAGTTCTTC.